This TCR beta chain was profiled in a study of T cell responses to AZD1222 COVID-19 vaccine. Study observations and caveats: Donors were largely white British and mainly female; clonal diversity was possibly underestimated. Among vaccine-associated CD4 TCRs, coverage spanned spike, with dominance at 160-218 and 743-854.

With respect to this clone: The antigen remains unidentified.

Germline V gene lookup returns CDR1 SGHTA and CDR2 FQGNSA. The CDR3 is made up of 14 amino acids. Trimming removed 6 bases at V and 2 bases at J, with 13 bases between. TCRdb's copy holds only in-frame clones and misses some; the assay was immunoSEQ multiplex PCR. Of fewer than 150,000 clones in the sample, about 90% were seen once. The material was peripheral blood, obtained 28 days after the second AZD1222 dose. This receptor was taken from an adult who received the AZD1222 COVID-19 vaccine. The rearrangement links TRBV7-2 to TRBJ1-1, with D unclear. The CDR3, as DNA: TGTGCCAGCAGTCCCACGCGCTTAAACACTGAAGCTTTCTTT. Translation gives CASSPTRLNTEAFF.